The text below deals with one T cell receptor (beta chain). Its specific antigen is unknown. Base-call qualities are not available, and no considerably larger clone is one nucleotide away. For repertoire sequencing, the TCR beta CDR3 regions were amplified from RNA transcripts. HTBI primers and the Qiagen OneStep RT-PCR kit were used in a first-round RT-PCR, which was followed by a second-round multiplex PCR, size selection and purification. Sequencing of the libraries was carried out on an Illumina HiSeq2000 in paired-end mode with 100 bp reads. Turning to the authors' computational methods: Reads were processed with SOAPnuke, discarding reads with adapters, uncalled bases, mean Phred below 15, or no exact constant-primer or identifier match. COPE v1.2.5 was used to merge the high-quality paired reads. Unique nucleotide sequences were defined as clonotypes and aligned to IMGT TRB V, D and J references using MiTCR v1.1. The analysis was limited to V-J combinations with a frequency above 0.0001, which together covered around 99% of the repertoires. For each V-J combination, a TCR clonal expansion and chaos score was defined as the ratio of F50 clonal expansion to chaos observed in the TCRdist matrix. Welch's t-statistics and random forest were used to reduce the features to 13 V-J combinations, which were then used as input to a naive Bayes classifier. Thyroid-blood repertoire similarity was quantified with the Morisita-Horn index. The public reads were quality trimmed at Q25 with fastp and then assembled into clones with MiXCR by TCRdb, keeping productive beta chains. When rows share a CDR3 protein, they turn into one entry using the most common DNA and genes. Here the V and J calls rest on TCRdb's processing, not on the authors' analysis. The sample contains hundreds of thousands of distinct CDR3 sequences, around 42% of them found a single time. The ten largest clones capture about half of the sample.

The record originates from a study of Graves' ophthalmopathy and Graves' hyperthyroidism (dated by TCRdb to 2016 to 2019). About the full investigation: Peripheral blood samples were taken at the time of initial diagnosis, before any treatment was given. The study used signatures of the TCR beta repertoire to tell Graves' ophthalmopathy apart from Graves' hyperthyroidism and to predict which patients would progress to ophthalmopathy. In total, 135 blood samples were TCR-sequenced: under 45 ophthalmopathy, some 75 hyperthyroidism and some 17 hyperthyroidism-to-ophthalmopathy patients. To explore V-J signatures that separate ophthalmopathy from hyperthyroidism, a discovery set of about 96 patients was enrolled, consisting of 43 with ophthalmopathy and some 59 with stable hyperthyroidism. An independent validation cohort comprised roughly 20 hyperthyroidism patients and 15 to 17 patients who later progressed from hyperthyroidism to ophthalmopathy. In six or seven hyperthyroidism patients, the T-cell repertoires found in thyroid tissue were compared with those found in blood. Following sampling, methimazole starting at 30 mg daily was administered to hyperthyroidism patients, and high-dose intravenous methylprednisolone was administered to ophthalmopathy patients.

The research as a whole found: No statistical method was used to predetermine the sample size, and group allocation was not hidden from the investigators. The 13-signature model separated ophthalmopathy from stable hyperthyroidism with 87.88% sensitivity and approximately 81% specificity in cross-validation, and 80%/75% in the test set. Among expanded thyroid clonotypes with frequency above 0.001, most also showed up in blood, which suggests that blood repertoires may reflect the thyroid immune response. In validation, the model predicted ophthalmopathy progression with about 71% sensitivity and roughly 72% specificity; more than ten predicted patients were CT-confirmed with GO in a median of approximately 6.2 months.

Ophthalmopathy patients had moderately to severely active disease, Clinical Activity Score of at least 3, NOSPECS grade of at least 4, and disease duration under 3 months. Anyone with other autoimmune diseases, uncontrolled infections, pregnancy or lactation was excluded from the study. Clinical symptoms, serum thyroxine, TRAb, thyroid ultrasound and orbital computed tomography formed the basis of the diagnosis. Using Ficoll-Paque density gradient centrifugation, PBMCs were isolated from roughly 9.2 ml of fresh peripheral blood. Trizol reagent was used to extract the total RNA, and its quality was then checked on an Agilent 2100 Bioanalyzer. V is trimmed back by 1 base and J by 7 bases, and the junction contains 5 bases that no gene match accounts for. Per the germline V gene (reference sequence), SEHNR is the CDR1 and FQNEAQ is the CDR2. Inclusive of the bounding cysteine and phenylalanine, the CDR3 is 14 residues long. Of the read, only the CDR3 DNA is kept; its 42 bases are in frame from base 1.

The sequence came from an adult man with Graves' ophthalmopathy. Sample: peripheral blood. The sequence links TRBV7-9 to TRBJ2-7, with 9 central nucleotides matching TRBD1. DNA sequence: TGTGCCAGCAGCTTAGAAACAGGGGGCGCGGAGCAGTACTTC. This encodes CASSLETGGAEQYF.